The 3 T cell receptor beta chains in this list originate from one sample, sequenced in a study of T cells in localized non-small cell lung cancer. Assay used: immunoSEQ multiplex PCR; TCRdb lists only in-frame clones, some missing. This table has 53,000 or so clones, roughly nine tenths appearing once. The sequences come from peripheral blood, collected before any cancer treatment. The receptors were gathered from a man aged 40-75 years with stage I lung adenocarcinoma.

The chain couples TRBV30 to TRBJ1-5; tentatively, D is TRBD1 (5 bases). V shed 2 bases and J shed 3 bases, with 8 bases lying between them. In germline, CDR1 is GTSNPN, CDR2 SVGIG (reference sequence). The length of the CDR3 is 13 residues. CDR3 in amino acids: CAWSPGYNQPQHF. As DNA, the CDR3 is TGTGCCTGGAGTCCAGGGTACAATCAGCCCCAGCATTTT. The whole variable domain, filled in from reference TRBV30 and TRBJ1-5, reads SQTIHQWPATLVQPVGSPLSLECTVEGTSNPNLYWYRQAAGRGLQLLFYSVGIGQISSEVPQNLSASRPQDRQFILSSKKLLLSDSGFYLCAWSPGYNQPQHFGDGTRLSIL.

In this sample, this clone turned up once. The gene calls are TRBV29-1 and TRBJ2-7, with D unresolved. Trimming cost V 4 bases and J 1 base, with 11 bases left between them. CDR1 is SQVTM and CDR2 is ANQGSEA in the germline V gene. This CDR3 is 13 amino acids long. CDR3 in amino acids: CSVVPTASYEQYF. The DNA of the CDR3 is TGCAGCGTTGTTCCTACAGCTTCCTACGAGCAGTACTTC.

In its sample, this clone was seen once. The rearrangement joins TRBV30 to TRBJ2-1, with D perhaps TRBD1 (6 bases). Trimming stripped 0 bases from V and 6 bases from J, with 12 bases between. Germline V gene sequence: CDR1 GTSNPN, CDR2 SVGIG (reference sequence). There are 14 residues in the CDR3. The CDR3 DNA reads as TGTGCCTGGAGTGTAGGGGGAACTCTCAATGAGCAGTTCTTC. Amino acids: CAWSVGGTLNEQFF.